Following are 4 T cell receptor beta chains from one sample sequenced in a study of blood T cell repertoires in COVID-19. The assay was immunoSEQ multiplex PCR, and TCRdb's table has in-frame clones only and misses some. The table lists roughly 370,000 clones, around nine tenths of them singletons, with roughly a tenth in the top ten. Sequences were obtained from PBMCs or T cells enriched from blood (not recorded which). The receptors originated from a woman between 45 and 60 years old who had recovered from COVID-19.

This sequence joins TRBV5-1 and TRBJ1-6; the D gene is possibly TRBD1 (5 bases). The germline V and J ends were trimmed by 4 bases and 7 bases, with 18 bases remaining between them. The CDR3 is 16 residues long. The V gene's germline CDR1 is SGHRS and CDR2 YFSETQ. The CDR3 DNA reads as TGCGCCAGCAGCCGCGGGGAGGCCGGGGGGAATTCACCCCTCCACTTT. Residues: CASSRGEAGGNSPLHF.

The gene calls are TRBV2 and TRBJ1-4; no firm D call. CDR3 length: 15 amino acids. Trimming shortened V by 5 bases and J by 1 base, and 11 bases separated the two germline ends. The germline V gene has CDR1 SNHLY and CDR2 FYNNEI. For the CDR3, the DNA is TGTGCCAGCAGTCTGTATAGTCTAACTAATGAAAAACTGTTTTTT. The encoded protein is CASSLYSLTNEKLFF.

The chain links TRBV7-9 to TRBJ2-4; a weak D match, TRBD1 (6 bases). Germline V gene sequence: CDR1 SEHNR, CDR2 FQNEAQ (reference sequence). The CDR3 has 16 residues. The V end lost 5 bases, the J end lost 0 bases, and 14 bases lay between the germline ends. The CDR3 DNA reads as TGTGCCAGCAGCCCAATGGACAGACTAGCCAAAAACATTCAGTACTTC. Protein product: CASSPMDRLAKNIQYF.

This clone turned up a few times. The chain couples TRBV5-1 to TRBJ1-1; D unresolved. The V and J ends lost 3 bases and 1 base respectively, with 4 bases between them. This CDR3 is 12 amino acids long. The germline CDR1 and CDR2 sequences are SGHRS and YFSETQ. CDR3: CASSSPNTEAFF. Here the CDR3 DNA reads TGCGCCAGCAGCTCTCCGAACACTGAAGCTTTCTTT.